This passage covers 21 T cell receptor beta chains from one sample sequenced in a study of blood T cell repertoires in COVID-19. The table came from immunoSEQ multiplex PCR; TCRdb's copy has only in-frame clones and leaves some out. The sample records roughly 250,000 clones, about 80% being singletons. Sample: peripheral blood. The receptors here all came from a woman of 80 years or more with acute or convalescent COVID-19.

The chain couples TRBV7-2 to TRBJ1-4; 8 bases are a match to TRBD1. Germline V gives CDR1 SGHTA, CDR2 FQGNSA. V shed 6 bases, J shed 8 bases, and the junction held 8 bases outside the gene matches. This CDR3 is 14 amino acids long. CDR3 sequence (DNA): TGTGCCAGCAGGCCAGGGGGCCGGTTAGAAAAACTGTTTTTT. Translated: CASRPGGRLEKLFF.

This clone has more than one count but fewer than ten. The chain carries TRBV10-3 and TRBJ1-1, with D perhaps TRBD1 (6 bases). The CDR3 totals 13 residues. Per the germline V gene, CDR1 is ENHRY and CDR2 is SYGVKD. V was trimmed by 6 bases and J by 0 bases, leaving 8 bases between them. DNA for the CDR3: TGTGCCATCAGGGACAGTATGAACACTGAAGCTTTCTTT. Translating gives CAIRDSMNTEAFF.

V gene TRBV6-2 or TRBV6-3 combines with J gene TRBJ1-3; D not certain. Germline V gene sequence: CDR1 MNHEY, CDR2 SVGEGT. Trimming pared 6 bases from V and 2 bases from J, leaving 11 bases between. The CDR3 totals 14 residues. In DNA form, the CDR3 reads TGTGCCAGCAGACCTTCCGGGACTGGAAACACCATATATTTT. Residues: CASRPSGTGNTIYF.

This sequence joins TRBV25-1 and TRBJ1-2, with D maybe TRBD1 (5 bases). CDR1 and CDR2 (germline): MGHDK, SYGVNS. This CDR3 is built from 14 residues. Trimming stripped 0 bases from V and 4 bases from J, with 9 bases between. CDR3 region: CASSEYGGVYGYTF. DNA for the CDR3: TGTGCCAGCAGTGAATATGGGGGGGTCTATGGCTACACCTTC.

V usage is TRBV5-1 and J usage is TRBJ2-7; 9 bases fit TRBD1. V shed 3 bases and J 1 base; nucleotides not matched to a gene: 2. Germline V gives CDR1 SGHRS, CDR2 YFSETQ. The CDR3 has 14 residues. The CDR3 sequence is CASSSGQGSYEQYF. The DNA for the CDR3 is TGCGCCAGCAGCTCGGGACAGGGATCCTACGAGCAGTACTTC.

The rearrangement links TRBV7-9 to TRBJ2-7, with TRBD2 identical over 7 bases. The CDR3 spans 14 residues. Trimming at V came to 2 bases and at J to 5 bases, leaving 6 bases not matched to a gene. From germline, CDR1 is SEHNR and CDR2 FQNEAQ (reference sequence). DNA for the CDR3: TGTGCCAGCAGCTTACTCGCGGGGGTGCACGAGCAGTACTTC. It encodes CASSLLAGVHEQYF.

This clone has only one observation. The chain uses TRBV9 and TRBJ1-3; 7 positions match TRBD1. Unmatched junction bases numbered 5, after V lost 4 bases and J lost 4 bases. Germline lookup yields CDR1 SGDLS and CDR2 YYNGEE. This CDR3 contains 14 residues. For the CDR3, the DNA is TGTGCCAGCAGCCCGGACAGGTGGGGAAACACCATATATTTT. This gives the protein CASSPDRWGNTIYF.

The chain combines TRBV5-1 with TRBJ2-3; D possibly corresponds to TRBD2 (5 bases). Germline values: CDR1 SGHRS, CDR2 YFSETQ. Trimming removed 4 bases at V and 2 bases at J, with 17 bases between. This CDR3 region has 16 residues. The CDR3 nucleotides are TGCGCCAGCAGCCTACTAGGACTCGAAACCACAGATACGCAGTATTTT. Residues: CASSLLGLETTDTQYF.

This chain connects TRBV18 to TRBJ2-1; D not resolved. The CDR3 runs 13 residues. Germline V gene lookup returns CDR1 KGHSH and CDR2 LQKENI. Trimming pared 5 bases from V and 2 bases from J, leaving 7 bases between. The CDR3 spells CASSSQAYNEQFF. The CDR3 nucleotides are TGTGCCAGCTCATCGCAGGCCTACAATGAGCAGTTCTTC.

As concerns this clone: At one boundary the junction diverges from the germline segment, which might be a read error. The V gene is TRBV11-1, the J gene TRBJ2-4; TRBD2 agrees at 14 bases. This CDR3 is 14 amino acids long. Germline CDR1 SGHAT, CDR2 FQDESV (reference sequence). Written as DNA, the CDR3 is TGTGCCAGCAGCTTAGGAGGGACTAGCGGGAGAAGGGACTTC. Its protein is CASSLGGTSGRRDF.

The V call is TRBV2, the J call TRBJ2-7; D possibly corresponds to TRBD1 (5 bases). CDR1 and CDR2 (germline): SNHLY, FYNNEI. With 4 bases removed from V and 3 bases from J, the gap between germline ends came to 10 bases. The CDR3 runs to 13 residues. The CDR3 spells CASSGGTYYEQYF. CDR3 nucleotides: TGTGCCAGCAGTGGGGGCACCTACTACGAGCAGTACTTC.

The chain is built from TRBV5-4 and TRBJ2-5, with 9 bases aligning to TRBD2. V lost 3 bases, J lost 0 bases, and 3 bases stayed unmatched. This CDR3 comprises 15 residues. The germline V gene has CDR1 SGHNT and CDR2 YYREEE (reference sequence). The CDR3 DNA reads as TGTGCCAGCAGCTCGGCTAGCGGGGACCAAGAGACCCAGTACTTC. Translation gives CASSSASGDQETQYF.

This clone was seen more than once but under ten times. Within the sample, other DNA sequences also encode this same CDR3. The CDR3 loop is CSVIQGNYGYTF. CDR3 coding DNA: TGCAGCGTTATACAGGGGAACTATGGCTACACCTTC. The rearrangement joins TRBV29-1 to TRBJ1-2; TRBD1 aligns across 7 bases. This CDR3 region has 12 residues. V trimming: 5 bases; J trimming: 2 bases; junction bases outside the gene matches: 2. Germline V lookup: CDR1 SQVTM, CDR2 ANQGSEA.

The gene calls are TRBV5-1 and TRBJ2-7; TRBD2 might be the D (6 bases). In germline, CDR1 is SGHRS, CDR2 YFSETQ. Trimming pared 0 bases from V and 4 bases from J, leaving 11 bases between. The CDR3 extends over 14 amino acids. CDR3 in amino acids: CASSLVEGSYEQYF. The CDR3 DNA reads as TGCGCCAGCAGCTTGGTGGAGGGAAGTTACGAGCAGTACTTC.

This clone was observed once. The rearrangement joins TRBV27 to TRBJ2-5, with 8 bases matching TRBD2. V was clipped by 1 base and J by 5 bases; unmatched bases: 9. In germline, CDR1 is MNHEY, CDR2 SMNVEV (reference sequence). This CDR3 is built from 16 residues. The CDR3 sequence is CASSLLSGSSGETQYF. DNA of the CDR3: TGTGCCAGCAGTTTATTGAGCGGGAGTAGCGGTGAGACCCAGTACTTC.

The chain links TRBV5-1 to TRBJ2-7; D perhaps matches TRBD1 (5 bases). Trimming took 0 bases from V and 9 from J, leaving 13 bases between them. The CDR3 loop spans 13 amino acids. CDR1 and CDR2 (germline): SGHRS, YFSETQ. This chain's CDR3 is CASSLEDNSWQYF. The CDR3 DNA follows: TGCGCCAGCAGCTTGGAGGACAACTCCTGGCAGTACTTC.

The V gene is TRBV5-5, the J gene TRBJ2-1; 9 bases match TRBD2. The V gene's germline CDR1 is SGHKS and CDR2 YYEKEE (reference sequence). The CDR3 runs to 13 residues. J lost 5 bases, V lost 9 bases, and 6 bases had no gene match. The CDR3 region is CATRTSDDNEQFF. The CDR3, as DNA: TGTGCCACCCGGACTAGCGATGACAATGAGCAGTTCTTC.

The rearrangement uses TRBV7-2 and TRBJ1-6; D gene unclear. Trimming stripped 4 bases from V and 8 bases from J, with 12 bases between. Germline V lookup: CDR1 SGHTA, CDR2 FQGNSA. This CDR3 is built from 14 residues. The CDR3 loop reads CASSSRGTYSPLHF. The CDR3 DNA reads TGTGCCAGCAGCTCCCGCGGCACTTATTCACCCCTCCACTTT.

The rearrangement links TRBV5-5 to TRBJ1-2, with 7 bases identical to TRBD1. Trimming took 0 bases from V and 7 from J; bases not matched to a gene: 9. The CDR3 has 15 amino acids. Germline assignment: CDR1 SGHKS and CDR2 YYEKEE (reference sequence). CDR3 amino acids: CASSLGGPTGIGYTF. The CDR3 DNA reads as TGTGCCAGCAGCTTGGGGGGGCCGACAGGGATTGGCTACACCTTC.

This clone turned up a few times. The rearrangement links TRBV5-1 to TRBJ2-1, with TRBD2 matching over 7 bases. Germline trimming cut 0 bases from V and 3 bases from J; bases unmatched to any gene: 3. The CDR3 has 15 amino acids. Germline lookup yields CDR1 SGHRS and CDR2 YFSETQ. CDR3 in DNA: TGCGCCAGCAGCTTGGCTGCGGGGGACTACAATGAGCAGTTCTTC. Translating gives CASSLAAGDYNEQFF.

The chain combines TRBV4-3 with TRBJ1-1; D unclear. The V end was cut by 0 bases, the J end by 4 bases, with 12 bases between. The CDR3 is made up of 15 amino acids. The V gene's germline CDR1 is LGHNA and CDR2 YSLEER. CDR3 DNA: TGCGCCAGCAGCCAAGATCTGCTTACGAGCACTGAAGCTTTCTTT. This sequence encodes CASSQDLLTSTEAFF.